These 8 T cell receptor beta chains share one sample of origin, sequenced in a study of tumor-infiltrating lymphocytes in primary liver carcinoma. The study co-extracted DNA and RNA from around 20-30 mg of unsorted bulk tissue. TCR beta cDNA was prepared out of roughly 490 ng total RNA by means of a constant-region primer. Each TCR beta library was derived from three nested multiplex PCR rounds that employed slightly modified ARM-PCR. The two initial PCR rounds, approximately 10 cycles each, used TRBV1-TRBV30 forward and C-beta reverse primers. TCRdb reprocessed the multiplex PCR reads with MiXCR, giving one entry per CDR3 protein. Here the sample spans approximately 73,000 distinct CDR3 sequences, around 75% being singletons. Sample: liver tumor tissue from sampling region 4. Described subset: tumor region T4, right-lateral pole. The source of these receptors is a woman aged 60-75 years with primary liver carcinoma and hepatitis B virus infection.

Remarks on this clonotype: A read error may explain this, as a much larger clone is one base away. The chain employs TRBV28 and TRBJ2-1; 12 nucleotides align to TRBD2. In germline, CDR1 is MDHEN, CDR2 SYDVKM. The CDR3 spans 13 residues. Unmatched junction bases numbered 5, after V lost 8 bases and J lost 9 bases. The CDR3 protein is CASGTSGCGEQFF. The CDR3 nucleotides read TGTGCCAGCGGGACTAGCGGGTGCGGTGAGCAGTTCTTC.

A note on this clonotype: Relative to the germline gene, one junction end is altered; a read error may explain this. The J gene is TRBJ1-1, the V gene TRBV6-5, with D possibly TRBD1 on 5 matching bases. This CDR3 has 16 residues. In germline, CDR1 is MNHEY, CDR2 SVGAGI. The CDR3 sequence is CANSSGGAQGWTETFF. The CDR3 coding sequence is TGTGCCAACAGTAGTGGAGGGGCCCAGGGTTGGACCGAAACTTTCTTT.

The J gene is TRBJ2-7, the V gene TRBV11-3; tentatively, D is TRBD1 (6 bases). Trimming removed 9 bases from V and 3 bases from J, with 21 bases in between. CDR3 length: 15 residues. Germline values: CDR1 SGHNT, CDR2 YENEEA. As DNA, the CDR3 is TGTGCCAGTAGCCCCGGGACAAGGGGCGACTACGAGCAGTACTTC. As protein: CASSPGTRGDYEQYF.

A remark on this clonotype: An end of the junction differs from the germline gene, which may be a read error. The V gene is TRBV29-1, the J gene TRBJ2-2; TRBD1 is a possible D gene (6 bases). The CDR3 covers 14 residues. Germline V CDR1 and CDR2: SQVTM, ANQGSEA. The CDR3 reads CSVGGLTNAGVLFF. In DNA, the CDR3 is TGCAGCGTTGGAGGCCTGACGAACGCAGGGGTGCTGTTTTTT.

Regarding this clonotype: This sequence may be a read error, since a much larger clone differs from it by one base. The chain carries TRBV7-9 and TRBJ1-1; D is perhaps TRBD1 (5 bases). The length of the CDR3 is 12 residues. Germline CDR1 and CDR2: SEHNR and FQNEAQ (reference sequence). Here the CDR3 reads CTSSLSAIGVFF. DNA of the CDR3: TGTACCAGCAGCTTATCCGCGATAGGGGTTTTCTTT.

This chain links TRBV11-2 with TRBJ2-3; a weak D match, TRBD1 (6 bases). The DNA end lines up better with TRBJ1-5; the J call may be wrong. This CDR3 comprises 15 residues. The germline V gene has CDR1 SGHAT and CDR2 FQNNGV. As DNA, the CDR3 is TGTGTCATCAGCTTAGTGCGGGGGGGCACAGATACGCAGCATTTT. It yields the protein CVISLVRGGTDTQHF.

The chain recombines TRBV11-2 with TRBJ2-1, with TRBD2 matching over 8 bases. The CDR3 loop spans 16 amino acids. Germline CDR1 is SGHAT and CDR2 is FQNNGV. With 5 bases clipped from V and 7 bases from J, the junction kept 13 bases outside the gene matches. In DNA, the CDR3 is TGTGCCAGCAGCAGGAGACTAACGGGAGGGCCTAATGAGCAGTTCTTC. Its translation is CASSRRLTGGPNEQFF. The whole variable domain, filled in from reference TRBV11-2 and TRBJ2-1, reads EAGVAQSPRYKIIEKRQSVAFWCNPISGHATLYWYQQILGQGPKLLIQFQNNGVVDDSQLPKDRFSAERLKGVDSTLKIQPAKLEDSAVYLCASSRRLTGGPNEQFFGPGTRLTVL.

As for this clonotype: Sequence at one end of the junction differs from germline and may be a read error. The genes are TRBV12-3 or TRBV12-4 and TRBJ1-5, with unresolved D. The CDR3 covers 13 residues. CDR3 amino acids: CASSLGKNQPQHF. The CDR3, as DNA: TGTGCCAGTAGTTTAGGGAAGAATCAGCCCCAGCATTTT.